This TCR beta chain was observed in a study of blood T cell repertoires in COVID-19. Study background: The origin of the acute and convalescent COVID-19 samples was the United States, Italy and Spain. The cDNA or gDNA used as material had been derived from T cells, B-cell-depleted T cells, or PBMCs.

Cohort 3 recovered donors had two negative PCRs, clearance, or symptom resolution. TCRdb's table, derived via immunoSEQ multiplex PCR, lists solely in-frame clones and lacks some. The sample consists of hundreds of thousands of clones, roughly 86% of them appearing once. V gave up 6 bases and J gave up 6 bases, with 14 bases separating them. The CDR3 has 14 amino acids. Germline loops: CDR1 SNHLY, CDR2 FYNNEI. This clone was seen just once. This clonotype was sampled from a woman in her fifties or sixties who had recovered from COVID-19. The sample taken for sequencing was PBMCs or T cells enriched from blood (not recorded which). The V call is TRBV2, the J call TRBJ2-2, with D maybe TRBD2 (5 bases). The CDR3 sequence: CASRGGSLAGELFF. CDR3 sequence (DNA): TGTGCCAGCAGAGGTGGGAGTCTCGCCGGGGAGCTGTTTTTT.